This TCR beta chain was identified during a study of T cell responses to AZD1222 COVID-19 vaccine. The CDR3 length is 15 residues. Germline loops: CDR1 LNHDA, CDR2 SQIVND (reference sequence). Clones were read by immunoSEQ multiplex PCR, and TCRdb kept only the in-frame ones, dropping some. This sample yields 130,000 or so clones, of which under 95% are seen a single time; 5% to 6.5% belongs to the top ten. About this clone itself: Antigen unknown.

General observations from the study: Clonal diversity was possibly underestimated; the donors were predominantly white British and more often female.

The chain couples TRBV19 to TRBJ2-2, with no clear D. The material sequenced was peripheral blood, taken on day 0 of AZD1222 vaccination. The sequence derives from an adult in good health. The CDR3 protein is CATLDGYRNTGELFF. The CDR3 DNA reads as TGTGCAACACTGGATGGGTACAGGAACACCGGGGAGCTGTTTTTT.